Given below is one T cell receptor (beta chain) in context. Its antigen is not identified. This entry comes from a study of early stage breast cancer tumors. Study summary: Most of the 16 invasive tumors were ER+, PR+ and HER2-.

Libraries were prepared by immunoSEQ multiplex PCR; TCRdb keeps only in-frame clonotypes and omits some of them. This table has more than 60,000 clones, under 85% appearing once. General study results and limits: Most shared enriched TCRB sequences were commonly generated ones. Compared with adjacent normal breast tissue, tumors showed about 2.3-fold greater T cell density and higher clonality.

What was sequenced was blood. This receptor was taken from a person in their sixties or seventies with breast cancer.

CDR3 DNA sequence: TGTGCCAGCAAAGACCGGGGCTATGGCTACACCTTC. It codes for CASKDRGYGYTF. The gene calls are TRBV2 and TRBJ1-2; D gene uncertain. The CDR3 is 12 residues long. Germline V CDR1 and CDR2: SNHLY, FYNNEI. The germline V and J ends were trimmed by 7 bases and 4 bases, with 10 bases remaining between them. Filled out from reference TRBV2 and TRBJ1-2, the complete variable domain reads EPEVTQTPSHQVTQMGQEVILRCVPISNHLYFYWYRQILGQKVEFLVSFYNNEISEKSEIFDDQFSVERPDGSNFTLKIRSTKLEDSAMYFCASKDRGYGYTFGSGTRLTVV.